This entry concerns a single T cell receptor beta chain. Its matching antigen is unknown. A read error may produce the germline difference seen at one junction end. The CDR3 sequence is 12 residues long. The germline V gene has CDR1 ENHRY and CDR2 SYGVKD. The data were obtained in a study of blood T cells in healthy people across ages. Through a sample-barcoded 5' primer and a J-beta primer mix, a second PCR was run for roughly 6 to 12 cycles. Using its own MiXCR run on the 5' RACE reads, TCRdb lists one record per CDR3 protein. The table has about 1 million distinct CDR3 sequences, around 43% seen once. Study findings and constraints: Diversity of TCR beta per million T cells declined in a roughly linear way with age.

This clonotype originated in a woman aged 55-69 years in good health. This sequence joins TRBV10-3 and TRBJ2-1; TRBD1 is a possible D gene (5 bases). The material sequenced was blood. The CDR3 DNA is TGTGCCATCAGTGACGTACAGGATGAGCAGTTCTTT. It translates to CAISDVQDEQFF.